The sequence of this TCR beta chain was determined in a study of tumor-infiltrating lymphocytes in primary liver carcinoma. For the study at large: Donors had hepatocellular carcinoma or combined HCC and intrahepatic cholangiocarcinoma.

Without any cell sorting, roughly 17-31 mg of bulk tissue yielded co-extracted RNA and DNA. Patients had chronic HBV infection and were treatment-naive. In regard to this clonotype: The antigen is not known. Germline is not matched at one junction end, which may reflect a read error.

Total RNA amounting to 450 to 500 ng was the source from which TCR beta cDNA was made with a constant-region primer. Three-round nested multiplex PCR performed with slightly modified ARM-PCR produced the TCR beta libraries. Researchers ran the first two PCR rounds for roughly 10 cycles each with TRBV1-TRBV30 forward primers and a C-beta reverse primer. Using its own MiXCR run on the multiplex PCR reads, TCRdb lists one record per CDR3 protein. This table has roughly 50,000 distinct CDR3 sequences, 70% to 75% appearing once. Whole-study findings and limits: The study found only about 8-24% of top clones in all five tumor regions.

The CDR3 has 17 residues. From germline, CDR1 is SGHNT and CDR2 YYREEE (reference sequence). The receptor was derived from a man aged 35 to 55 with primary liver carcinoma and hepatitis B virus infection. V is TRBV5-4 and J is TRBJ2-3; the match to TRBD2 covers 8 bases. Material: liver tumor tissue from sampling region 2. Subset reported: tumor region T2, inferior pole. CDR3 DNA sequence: TGTGCCGGCAGTACGGTAACTGGGACTAGTGGCACAGATACGCAGTATTTT. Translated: CAGSTVTGTSGTDTQYF.